This passage covers 5 T cell receptor beta chains from one sample sequenced in a study of blood T cells in healthy people across ages. Together with a sample-barcoded 5' primer, a J-beta primer mix was included in a second PCR lasting about 7 to 12 cycles. One entry per CDR3 protein, called by TCRdb with MiXCR from the 5' RACE reads. Of hundreds of thousands of distinct CDR3 sequences listed, roughly 44% are singletons. Material for sequencing was blood. The receptor source for this set is a man aged 55 to 70 in good health.

This clonotype appeared a few times. The V gene is TRBV20-1, the J gene TRBJ2-7, with D perhaps matching TRBD1 (5 bases). Trimming shortened V by 3 bases and J by 7 bases, and 13 bases separated the two germline ends. Germline V gene sequence: CDR1 DFQATT, CDR2 SNEGSKA (reference sequence). This CDR3 contains 12 residues. In nucleotides, the CDR3 is TGCAGTGCTAGCGCAGGGCATAGTGAGCAGTACTTC. Translation: CSASAGHSEQYF.

The chain combines TRBV20-1 with TRBJ2-4; TRBD1 might be the D (5 bases). The assigned J gene may be wrong: the sequence end matches TRBJ2-7 better. The V gene's germline CDR1 is DFQATT and CDR2 SNEGSKA (reference sequence). This CDR3 spans 15 amino acids. The CDR3 DNA reads as TGCAGTGCTAGAGGGATGGACACCACTCCCTACGAGCAGTACTTC. It translates to CSARGMDTTPYEQYF.

This clonotype was recorded a few times. The chain uses TRBV10-3 and TRBJ2-7; D unclear. V was pared by 3 bases and J by 0 bases, with 9 bases between. The germline V gene encodes CDR1 ENHRY and CDR2 SYGVKD. This CDR3 has 14 residues. The CDR3 sequence: CAISDETSSYEQYF. DNA for the CDR3: TGTGCCATCAGTGACGAGACGTCCTCCTACGAGCAGTACTTC.

The chain uses TRBV4-1 and TRBJ1-2, with a possible D match to TRBD1 (5 bases). Deletions cut 0 bases from V and 7 bases from J, with 15 bases between. The CDR3 totals 15 residues. The germline gives CDR1 MGHRA, CDR2 YSYEKL. In nucleotides, the CDR3 is TGCGCCAGCAGCCAAGATACGCAGGGAGCGGTTGGCTACACCTTC. Its translation is CASSQDTQGAVGYTF.

The chain links TRBV20-1 to TRBJ2-5, with D perhaps TRBD1 (6 bases). The V end lost 2 bases, the J end lost 6 bases, and 19 bases lay between the germline ends. This CDR3 is 15 amino acids long. Germline loops: CDR1 DFQATT, CDR2 SNEGSKA (reference sequence). In DNA, the CDR3 is TGCAGTGCTAGATCCTCGGACAGCCAGAAGAAGACCCAGTACTTC. Its protein is CSARSSDSQKKTQYF.